This T cell receptor (beta chain) was observed in a study of T cell repertoires in cytomegalovirus infection. Study-wide context: Public signatures in TCR beta pointed to CMV infection and matching HLA type.

TCRdb analysed the reads with MiXCR anew, one entry per CDR3 protein. The table records a few hundred thousand distinct CDR3 sequences, around 30% of them present only once. Notes on this clonotype: Antigen: not known.

Germline values: CDR1 LNHDA, CDR2 SQIVND (reference sequence). Trimming removed 3 bases at V and 1 base at J, with 1 base between. CDR3 length equals 12 residues. The chain carries TRBV19 and TRBJ2-1; D remains ambiguous. Here the sequenced sample was cultured PBMCs, taken from culture after CMV antigen stimulation. This clonotype originated in a human donor in good health (CMV status not recorded). Some clones in this sample may be carry-over from other donors' samples. The CDR3: CASSMSYNEQFF. The CDR3 DNA follows: TGTGCCAGTAGTATGTCCTACAATGAGCAGTTCTTC.